This T cell receptor (beta chain) was captured in a study of OX40 agonist ivuxolimab in advanced cancers. As to this clone: The antigen is not known.

General study findings and limits: CD4+ T cells averaged fewer expanded clones than CD8+ T cells. At 0.1 to 3.0 mg/kg, clonal expansion of CD4+ and CD8+ blood T cells had occurred by week 6.

Produced via immunoSEQ multiplex PCR; TCRdb's table is partial and in-frame only. This table has tens of thousands of clones, roughly nine tenths appearing once. In germline, CDR1 is MNHNY, CDR2 SVGAGI (reference sequence). The CDR3 totals 14 residues. V was clipped by 7 bases and J by 0 bases, with 13 bases between them. The source was CD4+ or CD8+ T cells sorted from blood, collected in a trial of the OX40 agonist ivuxolimab. The chain carries TRBV6-6 and TRBJ2-7; no clear D. The clonotype comes from an adult with an advanced solid tumor such as melanoma, head and neck, liver or kidney cancer. The DNA for the CDR3 is TGTGCCAGCACCCACGTGATGAGCTCCTACGAGCAGTACTTC. Its translation is CASTHVMSSYEQYF.